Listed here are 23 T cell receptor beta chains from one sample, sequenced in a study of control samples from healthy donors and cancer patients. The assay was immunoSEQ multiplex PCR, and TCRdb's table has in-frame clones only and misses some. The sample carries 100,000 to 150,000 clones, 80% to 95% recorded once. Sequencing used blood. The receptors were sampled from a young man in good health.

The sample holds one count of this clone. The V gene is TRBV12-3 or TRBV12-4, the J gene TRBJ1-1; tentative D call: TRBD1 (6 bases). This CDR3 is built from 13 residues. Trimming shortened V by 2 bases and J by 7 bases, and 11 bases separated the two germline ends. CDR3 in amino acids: CASSLTGTVEAFF. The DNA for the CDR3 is TGTGCCAGCAGTTTAACAGGGACCGTTGAAGCTTTCTTT.

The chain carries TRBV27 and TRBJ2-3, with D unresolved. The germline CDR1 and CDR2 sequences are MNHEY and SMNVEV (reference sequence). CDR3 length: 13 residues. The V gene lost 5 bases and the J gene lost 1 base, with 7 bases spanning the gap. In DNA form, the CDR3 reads TGTGCCAGCAGTCCGCCAGGCACAGATACGCAGTATTTT. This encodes CASSPPGTDTQYF.

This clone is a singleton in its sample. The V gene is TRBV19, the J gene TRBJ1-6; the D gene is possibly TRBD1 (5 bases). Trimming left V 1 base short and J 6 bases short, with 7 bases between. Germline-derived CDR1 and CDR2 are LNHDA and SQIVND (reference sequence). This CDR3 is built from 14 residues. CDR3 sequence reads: CASSIGGGNSPLHF. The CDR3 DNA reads TGTGCCAGTAGTATAGGGGGCGGTAATTCACCCCTCCACTTT.

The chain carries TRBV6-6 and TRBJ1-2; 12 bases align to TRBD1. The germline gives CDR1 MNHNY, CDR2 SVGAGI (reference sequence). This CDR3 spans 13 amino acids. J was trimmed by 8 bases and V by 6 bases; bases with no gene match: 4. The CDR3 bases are TGTGCCAGCAGGGGACAGGGGGCGCGAGGCTACACCTTC. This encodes CASRGQGARGYTF.

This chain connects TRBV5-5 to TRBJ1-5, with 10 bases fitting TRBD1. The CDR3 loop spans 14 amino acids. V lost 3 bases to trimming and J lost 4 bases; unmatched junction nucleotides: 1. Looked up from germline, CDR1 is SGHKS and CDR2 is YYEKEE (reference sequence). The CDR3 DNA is TGTGCCAGCAGCTCGGACAGGGGGAATCAGCCCCAGCATTTT. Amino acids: CASSSDRGNQPQHF.

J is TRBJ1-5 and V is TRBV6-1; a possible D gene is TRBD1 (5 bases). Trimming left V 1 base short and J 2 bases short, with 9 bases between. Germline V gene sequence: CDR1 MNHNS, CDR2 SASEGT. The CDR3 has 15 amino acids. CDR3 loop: CASSEGMGGNQPQHF. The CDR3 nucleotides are TGTGCCAGCAGTGAAGGTATGGGGGGCAATCAGCCCCAGCATTTT.

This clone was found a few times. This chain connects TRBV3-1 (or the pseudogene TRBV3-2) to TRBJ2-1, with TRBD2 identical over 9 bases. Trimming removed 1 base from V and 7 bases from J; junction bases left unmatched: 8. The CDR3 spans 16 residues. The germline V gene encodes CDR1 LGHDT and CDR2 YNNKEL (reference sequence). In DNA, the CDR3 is TGTGCCAGCAGCCAAGCCGGGACTAGCACCGCGAATGAGCAGTTCTTC. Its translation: CASSQAGTSTANEQFF.

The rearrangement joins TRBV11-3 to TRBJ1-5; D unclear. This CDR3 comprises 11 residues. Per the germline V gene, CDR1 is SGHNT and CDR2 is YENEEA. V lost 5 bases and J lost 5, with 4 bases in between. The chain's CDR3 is CASSPDQPQHF. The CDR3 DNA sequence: TGTGCCAGCAGCCCGGATCAGCCCCAGCATTTT.

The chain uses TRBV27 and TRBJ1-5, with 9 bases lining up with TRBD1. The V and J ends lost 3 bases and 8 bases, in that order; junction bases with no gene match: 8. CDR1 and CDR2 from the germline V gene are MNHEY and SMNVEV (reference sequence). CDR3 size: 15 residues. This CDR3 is CASSLGRQGVEPQHF. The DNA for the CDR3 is TGTGCCAGCAGTTTGGGACGACAGGGGGTAGAGCCCCAGCATTTT.

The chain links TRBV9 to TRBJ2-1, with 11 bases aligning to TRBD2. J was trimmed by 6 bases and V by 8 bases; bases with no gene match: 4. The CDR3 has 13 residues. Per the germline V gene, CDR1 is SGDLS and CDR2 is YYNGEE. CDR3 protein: CASSSGGSNEQFF. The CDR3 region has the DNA TGTGCCAGTTCTAGCGGGGGGAGCAATGAGCAGTTCTTC.

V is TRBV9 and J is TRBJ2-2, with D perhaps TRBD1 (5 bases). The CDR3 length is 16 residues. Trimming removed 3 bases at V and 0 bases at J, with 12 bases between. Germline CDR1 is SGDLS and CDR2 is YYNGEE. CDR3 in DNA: TGTGCCAGCAGCGCCTGGGGCAGAACGAACACCGGGGAGCTGTTTTTT. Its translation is CASSAWGRTNTGELFF.

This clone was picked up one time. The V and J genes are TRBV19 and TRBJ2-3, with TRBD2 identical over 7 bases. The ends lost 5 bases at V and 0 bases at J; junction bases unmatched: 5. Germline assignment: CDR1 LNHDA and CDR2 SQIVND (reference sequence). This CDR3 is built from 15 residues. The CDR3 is CASSPSRGSTDTQYF. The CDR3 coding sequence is TGTGCCAGTAGTCCATCGCGGGGGAGCACAGATACGCAGTATTTT.

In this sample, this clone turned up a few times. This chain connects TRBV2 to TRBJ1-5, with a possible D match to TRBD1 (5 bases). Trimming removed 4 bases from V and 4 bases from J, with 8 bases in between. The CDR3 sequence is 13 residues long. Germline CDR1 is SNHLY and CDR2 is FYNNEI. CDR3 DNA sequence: TGTGCCAGCAGTGGGGACGAAAATCAGCCCCAGCATTTT. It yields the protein CASSGDENQPQHF.

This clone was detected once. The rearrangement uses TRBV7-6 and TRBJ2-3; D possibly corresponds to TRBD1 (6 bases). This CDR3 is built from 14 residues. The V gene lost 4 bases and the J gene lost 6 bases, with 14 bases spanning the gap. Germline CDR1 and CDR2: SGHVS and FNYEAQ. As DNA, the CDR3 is TGTGCCAGCAGCTGGAGGACAGCCGCCGATACGCAGTATTTT. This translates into CASSWRTAADTQYF.

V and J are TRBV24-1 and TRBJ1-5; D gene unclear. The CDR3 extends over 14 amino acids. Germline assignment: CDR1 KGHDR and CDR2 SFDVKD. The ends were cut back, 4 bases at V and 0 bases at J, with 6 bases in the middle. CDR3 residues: CATSDPYSNQPQHF. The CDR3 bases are TGTGCCACCAGTGACCCTTATAGCAATCAGCCCCAGCATTTT.

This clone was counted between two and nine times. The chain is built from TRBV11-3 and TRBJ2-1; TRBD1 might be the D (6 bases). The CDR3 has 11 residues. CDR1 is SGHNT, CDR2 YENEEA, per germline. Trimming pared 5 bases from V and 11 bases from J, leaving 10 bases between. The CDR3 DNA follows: TGTGCCAGCAGCCTCAGGGGTCAGCAGTTCTTC. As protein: CASSLRGQQFF.

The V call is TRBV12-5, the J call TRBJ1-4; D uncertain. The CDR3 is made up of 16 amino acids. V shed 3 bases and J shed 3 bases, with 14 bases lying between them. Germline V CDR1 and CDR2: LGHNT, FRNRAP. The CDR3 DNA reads TGTGCTAGTGGTTTCGTGACCTCTGGGTCTAATGAAAAACTGTTTTTT. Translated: CASGFVTSGSNEKLFF.

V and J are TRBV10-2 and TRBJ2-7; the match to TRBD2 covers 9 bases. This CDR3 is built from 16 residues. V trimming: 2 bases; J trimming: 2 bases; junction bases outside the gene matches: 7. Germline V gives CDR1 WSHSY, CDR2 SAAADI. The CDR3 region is CASSEPPQRGAYEQYV. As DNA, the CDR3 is TGCGCCAGCAGTGAGCCCCCCCAGCGGGGGGCCTACGAGCAGTACGTC.

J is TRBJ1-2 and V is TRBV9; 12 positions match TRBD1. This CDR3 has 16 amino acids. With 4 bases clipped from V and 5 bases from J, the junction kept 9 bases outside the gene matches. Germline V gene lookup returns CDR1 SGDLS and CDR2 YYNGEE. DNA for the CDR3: TGTGCCAGCAGCCAAGGGACAGGGGGCGTTCTTTATGGCTACACCTTC. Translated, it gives CASSQGTGGVLYGYTF.

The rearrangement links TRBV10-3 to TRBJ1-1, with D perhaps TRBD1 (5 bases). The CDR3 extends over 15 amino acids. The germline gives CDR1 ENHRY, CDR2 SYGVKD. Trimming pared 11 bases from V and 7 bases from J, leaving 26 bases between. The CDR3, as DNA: TGTGCCTCCCGAGTCGTTTCGAGCGGGGCGGATGAAGCTTTCTTT. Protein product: CASRVVSSGADEAFF.

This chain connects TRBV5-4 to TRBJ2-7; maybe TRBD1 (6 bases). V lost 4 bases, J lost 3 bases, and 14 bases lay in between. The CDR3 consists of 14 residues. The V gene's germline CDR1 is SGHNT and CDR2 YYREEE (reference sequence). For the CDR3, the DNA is TGTGCCAGCAGCCCCTCCGGGACAAACTACGAGCAGTACTTC. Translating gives CASSPSGTNYEQYF.

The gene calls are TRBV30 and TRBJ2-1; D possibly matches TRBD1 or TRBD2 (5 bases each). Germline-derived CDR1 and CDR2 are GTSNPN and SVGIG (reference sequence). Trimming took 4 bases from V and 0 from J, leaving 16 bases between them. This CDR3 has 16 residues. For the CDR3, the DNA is TGTGCCTGGAATAACCCCGGGACGTACTCCTACAATGAGCAGTTCTTC. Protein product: CAWNNPGTYSYNEQFF.

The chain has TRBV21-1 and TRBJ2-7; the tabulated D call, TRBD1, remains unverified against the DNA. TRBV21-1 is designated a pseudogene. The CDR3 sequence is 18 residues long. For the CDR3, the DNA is TGTGCCAGCAGCAGAGATCAGACAAGACAGCGATACTCCTACGAGCAGTACTTC. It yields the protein CASSRDQTRQRYSYEQYF.